These T cell receptor beta chains were read from a single sample in a study of shared T cell receptors in the human thymus. TCRdb keeps only in-frame clones here, not all; method: immunoSEQ multiplex PCR. This sample has about 660,000 clones, with approximately 89% found just once. This sample was also put to use in a study of human thymus T cells.

Sequencing was carried out using thymocytes. The source of these receptors is a boy younger than two with a congenital heart defect. Both conserved end residues are part of each CDR3. D genes are given only for firm matches. Clone size, where shown, is once, few, many, or a class for clones that have expanded.

size: .
J: TRBJ2-7
D: .
V: TRBV28
DNA: TGTGCCAGCGGGGGGACGGAGACCTACGAGCAGTACTTC
CDR3: CASGGTETYEQYF

size: .
J: TRBJ1-2
D: TRBD1
V: TRBV14
DNA: TGTGCCAGCAGCCTTCAAACAGGGGGTACCTATGGCTACACCTTC
CDR3: CASSLQTGGTYGYTF

size: .
J: TRBJ1-3
D: .
V: TRBV4-1
DNA: TGCGCCAGCAGCCAGACGGGTCGAAACACCATATATTTT
CDR3: CASSQTGRNTIYF

size: few
J: TRBJ1-1
D: .
V: TRBV18
DNA: TGTGCCAGCTCAGGACACCTAGGATGGGACACTGAAGCTTTCTTT
CDR3: CASSGHLGWDTEAFF

size: .
J: TRBJ2-7
D: TRBD1
V: TRBV15
DNA: TGTGCCACCAGCAGACGAGACAGGGGGAGCACGGAGCAGTACTTC
CDR3: CATSRRDRGSTEQYF

size: .
J: TRBJ1-4
D: .
V: TRBV5-4
DNA: TGTGCCAGCAGCATCGACAGACGAAAACTGTTTTTT
CDR3: CASSIDRRKLFF

size: few
J: TRBJ2-2
D: TRBD1
V: TRBV28
DNA: TGTGCCACCGGACAGGGTGAAAATACCGGGGAGCTGTTTTTT
CDR3: CATGQGENTGELFF

size: few
J: TRBJ1-4
D: TRBD1
V: TRBV5-8
DNA: TGTGCCAGCAACGGGACAGTGGGTGAAAAACTGTTTTTT
CDR3: CASNGTVGEKLFF

size: .
J: TRBJ1-1
D: .
V: TRBV30
DNA: TGTGCCTGGAGTGTTACACAACTGAACACTGAAGCTTTCTTT
CDR3: CAWSVTQLNTEAFF

size: .
J: TRBJ1-1
D: TRBD1
V: TRBV5-1
DNA: TGCGCCAGCAGCTGGGGGGACAGGGGGCAAGTACAGGAAGCTTTCTTT
CDR3: CASSWGDRGQVQEAFF

size: once
J: TRBJ1-5
D: .
V: TRBV11-2
DNA: TGTGCCAGCAGCTTAGGTGCCTCCAGGGCGGATCAGCCCCAGCATTTT
CDR3: CASSLGASRADQPQHF

size: few
J: TRBJ1-2
D: .
V: TRBV28
DNA: TGTGCCAGCAGCCGAGAGAGGCACGGCTACACCTTC
CDR3: CASSRERHGYTF

size: .
J: TRBJ1-6
D: .
V: TRBV7-9
DNA: TGTGCCAGCACATTCGGGTTGGGAGGCTATAATTCACCCCTCCACTTT
CDR3: CASTFGLGGYNSPLHF

size: .
J: TRBJ2-1
D: .
V: TRBV28
DNA: TGTGCCAGCAGTACCTGGGACTCCTCCTCCTACAATGAGCAGTTCTTC
CDR3: CASSTWDSSSYNEQFF

size: .
J: TRBJ1-6
D: .
V: TRBV7-3
DNA: TGTGCCAGCAGCTTAGGGGGACCACAGGGCGATTCACCCCTCCACTTT
CDR3: CASSLGGPQGDSPLHF

size: once
J: TRBJ2-3
D: TRBD2
V: TRBV28
DNA: TGTGCCAGCAGTTTTCCAACTAGCGGGGGGGCCTCGGCCCGGGTGGATACGCAGTATTTT
CDR3: CASSFPTSGGASARVDTQYF

size: once
J: TRBJ2-2
D: .
V: TRBV5-4
DNA: TGTGCCAGCAGCAATGCTCAAGCGTCAATGAACACCGGGGAGCTGTTTTTT
CDR3: CASSNAQASMNTGELFF

size: .
J: TRBJ2-3
D: TRBD2
V: TRBV5-1
DNA: TGCGCCAGCAGCCCCCAGATTAGCGGGGCGAGAGGAGATACGCAGTATTTT
CDR3: CASSPQISGARGDTQYF

size: .
J: TRBJ2-1
D: .
V: TRBV27
DNA: TGTGCCAGTAGACAGGGGAGGGATGAGCAGTTCTTC
CDR3: CASRQGRDEQFF

size: .
J: TRBJ1-1
D: .
V: TRBV5-6
DNA: TGTGCCAGCAGCTCTGACAGGTTGAACACTGAAGCTTTCTTT
CDR3: CASSSDRLNTEAFF

size: .
J: TRBJ2-7
D: TRBD1
V: TRBV28
DNA: TGTGCCAGCAACATCCGGGACAGGGCCTACGAGCAGTACTTC
CDR3: CASNIRDRAYEQYF

size: .
J: TRBJ1-6
D: TRBD1
V: TRBV11-1
DNA: TGTGCCAGCAGCCGCAGGACAGGGGGCGCGCATTCACCCCTCCACTTT
CDR3: CASSRRTGGAHSPLHF

size: .
J: TRBJ1-1
D: TRBD1
V: TRBV5-1
DNA: TGCGCCAGCAGCACCGACAGGGGGCCCACTGAAGCTTTCTTT
CDR3: CASSTDRGPTEAFF

size: few
J: TRBJ2-7
D: .
V: TRBV19
DNA: TGTGCCAGTAGTAATACAGGATCCGAGCAGTACTTC
CDR3: CASSNTGSEQYF

size: .
J: TRBJ1-1
D: .
V: TRBV28
DNA: TGTGCCAGCAGTTTACCAGGGGCCGAGACTGAAGCTTTCTTT
CDR3: CASSLPGAETEAFF

size: .
J: TRBJ2-5
D: .
V: TRBV10-1
DNA: TGCGCCAGACACAACAGGAGCCTGAAAGAGACCCAGTACTTC
CDR3: CARHNRSLKETQYF

size: .
J: TRBJ2-3
D: TRBD2
V: TRBV4-1
DNA: TGCGCCAGCAGCCCCCCGGGGAGGAGCGGGGTCCTCACAGATACGCAGTATTTT
CDR3: CASSPPGRSGVLTDTQYF

size: once
J: TRBJ2-7
D: .
V: TRBV9
DNA: TGTGCCAGCAGCCCCACTGGACAGATATACGAGCAGTACTTC
CDR3: CASSPTGQIYEQYF

size: .
J: TRBJ2-2
D: .
V: TRBV11-2
DNA: TGTGCCAGCAGACCCGACATTTACACCGGGGAGCTGTTTTTT
CDR3: CASRPDIYTGELFF

size: .
J: TRBJ2-3
D: TRBD2
V: TRBV4-1
DNA: TGCGCCAGCAGCCAAGAGGGCGGGGGGGCAGTTCACCATGGCACAGATACGCAGTATTTT
CDR3: CASSQEGGGAVHHGTDTQYF

size: .
J: TRBJ1-2
D: .
V: TRBV2
DNA: TGTGCCAGCAGTGAAGCCCGAGACAGACTCTTCAACTATGGCTACACCTTC
CDR3: CASSEARDRLFNYGYTF

size: .
J: TRBJ2-7
D: TRBD2
V: TRBV15
DNA: TGTGCCACCAGCAGAGATCGGGGACTAGCGGGGCGCTCCCGGCCCTACGAGCAGTACTTC
CDR3: CATSRDRGLAGRSRPYEQYF

size: .
J: TRBJ2-7
D: TRBD1
V: TRBV30
DNA: TGTGCCTGGAGTCCCCCACGGGGCAGGGGGTACGAGCAGTACTTC
CDR3: CAWSPPRGRGYEQYF

size: .
J: TRBJ2-2
D: TRBD2
V: TRBV9
DNA: TGTGCCAGCAGCGGACCGGGACTAGCGACCACCGGGGAGCTGTTTTTT
CDR3: CASSGPGLATTGELFF

size: few
J: TRBJ1-2
D: .
V: TRBV28
DNA: TGTGCCAGCAGTACTACAGGGAACTATGGCTACACCTTC
CDR3: CASSTTGNYGYTF

size: .
J: TRBJ1-4
D: TRBD1
V: TRBV5-1
DNA: TGCGCCAGCAGCAGCACACAGGGGGCAGGAGAAAAACTGTTTTTT
CDR3: CASSSTQGAGEKLFF

size: once
J: TRBJ2-2
D: .
V: TRBV19
DNA: TGTGCCAGCGCAGGGTTTTGGACCGGGGAGCTGTTTTTT
CDR3: CASAGFWTGELFF

size: .
J: TRBJ2-1
D: .
V: TRBV27
DNA: TGTGCCAGCAGTCTTCGAGACAACGACAATGAGCAGTTCTTC
CDR3: CASSLRDNDNEQFF

size: .
J: TRBJ2-7
D: .
V: TRBV27
DNA: TGTGCCAGCAGTTTCCGGTTTAGCGTTCGGAAGGTGGAGTCCTACGAGCAGTACTTC
CDR3: CASSFRFSVRKVESYEQYF

size: .
J: TRBJ1-1
D: TRBD1
V: TRBV19
DNA: TGTGCCAGTACGTGGGACAGTCAGAACACTGAAGCTTTCTTT
CDR3: CASTWDSQNTEAFF

size: once
J: TRBJ2-5
D: .
V: TRBV29-1
DNA: TGCAGCGTCCCTCGAGGTGGGACATGGGTGGTGGAGACCCAGTACTTC
CDR3: CSVPRGGTWVVETQYF

size: .
J: TRBJ2-3
D: TRBD2
V: TRBV9
DNA: TGTGCCAGCAGCGCCGAACTAGCGGGAGCAACTCTTCCAGATACGCAGTATTTT
CDR3: CASSAELAGATLPDTQYF

size: .
J: TRBJ2-7
D: TRBD1
V: TRBV2
DNA: TGTGCCAGCAACCCTACGACAGGGTTCCTCACCTACGAGCAGTACTTC
CDR3: CASNPTTGFLTYEQYF

size: .
J: TRBJ1-2
D: TRBD1
V: TRBV12-5
DNA: TGTGCTAGTGGTTTGGAAGACAGGGGCGGCTACACCTTC
CDR3: CASGLEDRGGYTF

size: .
J: TRBJ2-1
D: TRBD1
V: TRBV10-3
DNA: TGTGCCATCAGGAGGGGGCCTATAATATCCTACAATGAGCAGTTCTTC
CDR3: CAIRRGPIISYNEQFF

size: .
J: TRBJ1-2
D: .
V: TRBV10-3
DNA: TGTGCCATCAGTGAGTTACCGGGACAACCGCCCTATGGCTACACCTTC
CDR3: CAISELPGQPPYGYTF

size: .
J: TRBJ2-7
D: TRBD1
V: TRBV27
DNA: TGTGCCAGCAGCGGTCGCACAGGGGGCTCCTACGAGCAGTACTTC
CDR3: CASSGRTGGSYEQYF

size: .
J: TRBJ2-5
D: .
V: TRBV7-9
DNA: TGTGCCAGCAGCTTTTTCTCGGGAGACCAAGAGACCCAGTACTTC
CDR3: CASSFFSGDQETQYF

size: .
J: TRBJ1-2
D: TRBD1
V: TRBV7-9
DNA: TGTGCCAGCAGCCCTAGGGACAGAAACTATGGCTACACCTTC
CDR3: CASSPRDRNYGYTF

size: .
J: TRBJ2-6
D: .
V: TRBV7-2
DNA: TGTGCCAGCAGCAACCGTTTTAGTCGGGGATCTGGGGCCAACGTCCTGACTTTC
CDR3: CASSNRFSRGSGANVLTF

size: .
J: TRBJ1-4
D: TRBD1
V: TRBV28
DNA: TGTGCCAGCAGTCAGACAGGGCATGATGAAAAACTGTTTTTT
CDR3: CASSQTGHDEKLFF

size: few
J: TRBJ2-1
D: TRBD2
V: TRBV6-6
DNA: TGTGCCAGCAGGGGGACTAGCGGGGGTTGGCACAATGAGCAGTTCTTC
CDR3: CASRGTSGGWHNEQFF

size: .
J: TRBJ2-7
D: TRBD1
V: TRBV11-2
DNA: TGTGCCAGCAGCCAGACAGGGGTCGAGCAGTACTTC
CDR3: CASSQTGVEQYF

size: .
J: TRBJ2-3
D: TRBD1
V: TRBV16
DNA: TGTGCCAGCAGCCAGTCAGACCCCGGGACAGGGAGCACAGATACGCAGTATTTT
CDR3: CASSQSDPGTGSTDTQYF

size: few
J: TRBJ2-7
D: TRBD1
V: TRBV6-5
DNA: TGTGCCAGCAGTCCAACAGGGGGCGCCTACGAGCAGTACTTC
CDR3: CASSPTGGAYEQYF

size: .
J: TRBJ1-2
D: .
V: TRBV2
DNA: TGTGCCAGCAGAGAAAGGGCCCTTGACGCGGGGTCGGGGGGTAGGGATGGCTACACCTTC
CDR3: CASRERALDAGSGGRDGYTF